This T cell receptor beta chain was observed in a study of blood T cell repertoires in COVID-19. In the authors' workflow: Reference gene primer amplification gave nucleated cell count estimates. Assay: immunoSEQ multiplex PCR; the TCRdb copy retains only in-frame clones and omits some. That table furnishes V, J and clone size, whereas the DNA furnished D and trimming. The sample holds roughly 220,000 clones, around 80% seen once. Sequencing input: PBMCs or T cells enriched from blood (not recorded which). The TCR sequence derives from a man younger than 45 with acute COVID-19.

Written as DNA, the CDR3 is TGTGCCAGTAATCAGGGCTTGCACACTGAAGCTTTCTTT. This codes for CASNQGLHTEAFF. The chain employs TRBV19 and TRBJ1-1; D is possibly TRBD1 (5 bases). Trimming removed 7 bases from V and 3 bases from J, with 12 bases in between. The germline V gene has CDR1 LNHDA and CDR2 SQIVND (reference sequence). The CDR3 covers 13 residues.